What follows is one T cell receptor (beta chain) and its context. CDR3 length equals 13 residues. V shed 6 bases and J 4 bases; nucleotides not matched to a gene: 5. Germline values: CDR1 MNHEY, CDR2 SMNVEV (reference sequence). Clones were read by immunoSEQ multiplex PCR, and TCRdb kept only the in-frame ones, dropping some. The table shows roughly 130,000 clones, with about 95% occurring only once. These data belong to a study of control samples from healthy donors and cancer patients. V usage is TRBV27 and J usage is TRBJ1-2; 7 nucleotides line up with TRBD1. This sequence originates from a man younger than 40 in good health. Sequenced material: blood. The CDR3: CASSPDRFYGYTF. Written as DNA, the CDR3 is TGTGCCAGCAGCCCGGACAGGTTCTATGGCTACACCTTC.